What follows are 12 T cell receptor beta chains derived from one specimen sequenced in a study of a mutant IDH1 vaccine in newly diagnosed glioma. Regarding time point: baseline, week 1 (first vaccination visit). Treatment: pre-vaccination baseline after standard-of-care therapy. Some clones are missing from TCRdb's copy, which holds only in-frame ones; the method was immunoSEQ multiplex PCR. The data show around 50,000 clones, with 75% to 90% seen just once and 2% to 3% held by the top ten. The sequencing here drew on PBMCs, taken from a glioma patient treated with radiotherapy, temozolomide or both. These receptors all stem from a man aged 35 to 55 with glioma.

The V and J genes are TRBV5-4 and TRBJ1-2; the match to TRBD1 covers 9 bases. Trimming at V came to 0 bases and at J to 6 bases, leaving 3 bases not matched to a gene. This CDR3 is 14 amino acids long. Germline V gives CDR1 SGHNT, CDR2 YYREEE (reference sequence). This CDR3 is CASSLDRGLDGYTF. The DNA for the CDR3 is TGTGCCAGCAGCTTGGACAGGGGGCTGGATGGCTACACCTTC. Drawing the rest from reference TRBV5-4 and TRBJ1-2, the complete variable domain is ETGVTQSPTHLIKTRGQQVTLRCSSQSGHNTVSWYQQALGQGPQFIFQYYREEENGRGNFPPRFSGLQFPNYSSELNVNALELDDSALYLCASSLDRGLDGYTFGSGTRLTVV.

The chain uses TRBV9 and TRBJ1-5; no clear D gene. The V and J ends lost 3 bases and 8 bases respectively, with 18 bases between them. Germline CDR1 is SGDLS and CDR2 is YYNGEE. The CDR3 runs 15 residues. The CDR3 reads CASSAGSGFAEPQHF. CDR3 coding DNA: TGTGCCAGCAGCGCAGGCAGCGGGTTTGCGGAGCCCCAGCATTTT.

The chain couples TRBV4-1 to TRBJ2-5; TRBD2 matches 8 bases. J was trimmed by 2 bases and V by 3 bases; bases with no gene match: 14. Germline V gene sequence: CDR1 MGHRA, CDR2 YSYEKL. The CDR3 contains 18 residues. CDR3 loop: CASSHYPRHSGEQETQYF. The CDR3, as DNA: TGCGCCAGCAGCCACTACCCCCGCCATAGCGGGGAACAAGAGACCCAGTACTTC.

The chain recombines TRBV9 with TRBJ2-7, with TRBD2 identical over 12 bases. The CDR3 has 15 amino acids. Trimming took 3 bases from V and 6 from J; bases not matched to a gene: 7. Germline CDR1 SGDLS, CDR2 YYNGEE. The CDR3: CASSASSGRASEQYF. The CDR3 region has the DNA TGTGCCAGCAGCGCCTCTAGCGGGAGGGCCTCCGAGCAGTACTTC.

This chain's CDR3 is CASSPWTRTGELFF. The CDR3 nucleotides are TGTGCCAGCAGCCCCTGGACCAGGACCGGGGAGCTGTTTTTT. This chain connects TRBV14 to TRBJ2-2; D not certain. This CDR3 has 14 residues. V was clipped by 4 bases and J by 5 bases, with 11 bases between them. The germline gives CDR1 SGHDN, CDR2 FVKESK.

The genes are TRBV28 and TRBJ2-7; 8 nucleotides line up with TRBD2. In germline, CDR1 is MDHEN, CDR2 SYDVKM. The junction had 14 bases not matched to a gene; V was cut back by 8 bases and J by 2 bases. This CDR3 has 16 residues. Here the CDR3 reads CASHSAGGARPYEQYF. The DNA of the CDR3 is TGTGCCAGCCACTCGGCCGGGGGGGCAAGGCCCTACGAGCAGTACTTC.

This chain connects TRBV11-3 to TRBJ1-1; TRBD1 matches 8 bases. The germline CDR1 and CDR2 sequences are SGHNT and YENEEA. J was trimmed by 4 bases and V by 2 bases; bases with no gene match: 6. This CDR3 is 15 amino acids long. CDR3 in amino acids: CASSLQGAGGTEAFF. CDR3 nucleotide sequence: TGTGCCAGCAGCTTACAGGGGGCGGGGGGCACTGAAGCTTTCTTT.

In this sample, this clone turned up once. The chain combines TRBV6-1 with TRBJ2-7; a possible D gene is TRBD2 (7 bases). The CDR3 is 13 amino acids. Trimming removed 6 bases from V and 6 bases from J, with 15 bases in between. Germline CDR1 and CDR2: MNHNS and SASEGT. The CDR3 DNA follows: TGTGCCAGCAGACTACCCGGGGGGCTCGAGCAGTACTTC. Translation gives CASRLPGGLEQYF.

The genes are TRBV7-8 and TRBJ2-2; no clear D. The CDR3 loop spans 14 amino acids. Trimming removed 3 bases from V and 1 base from J, with 6 bases in between. From germline, CDR1 is SGHVS and CDR2 FQNEAQ. CDR3 protein: CASSFSGNTGELFF. CDR3 in DNA: TGTGCCAGCAGCTTCTCAGGGAACACCGGGGAGCTGTTTTTT. The whole variable domain, remainder taken from reference TRBV7-8 and TRBJ2-2, is GAGVSQSPRYKVAKRGQDVALRCDPISGHVSLFWYQQALGQGPEFLTYFQNEAQLDKSGLPSDRFFAERPEGSVSTLKIQRTQQEDSAVYLCASSFSGNTGELFFGEGSRLTVL.

The gene calls are TRBV19 and TRBJ1-1, with D tentatively TRBD1 (6 bases). Per the germline V gene, CDR1 is LNHDA and CDR2 is SQIVND (reference sequence). The length of the CDR3 is 15 residues. V lost 5 bases and J 1 base, leaving 14 bases between the germline ends. The CDR3 loop is CASSFLDRPNTEAFF. The CDR3 DNA follows: TGTGCCAGTAGTTTCCTCGACAGGCCGAACACTGAAGCTTTCTTT.

The chain carries TRBV4-3 and TRBJ1-1; D might be TRBD1 (6 bases). Germline V gene data show CDR1 as LGHNA and CDR2 as YSLEER. This CDR3 is built from 13 residues. V shed 4 bases and J shed 0 bases, with 6 bases lying between them. DNA for the CDR3: TGCGCCAGCAGCCGGACAGTGAACACTGAAGCTTTCTTT. Translating gives CASSRTVNTEAFF.

The rearrangement uses TRBV13 and TRBJ2-2, with 8 bases lining up with TRBD2. J gave up 1 base and V 5 bases, and 3 bases lay outside the gene matches. Germline CDR1 is PRHDT and CDR2 is FYEKMQ (reference sequence). This CDR3 is 15 amino acids long. The CDR3 region is CASSPTSGNTGELFF. Written as DNA, the CDR3 is TGTGCCAGCAGCCCCACTAGCGGGAACACCGGGGAGCTGTTTTTT.